Shown below are 31 T cell receptor beta chains from a single sample sequenced in a study of blood T cells in healthy people across ages. A second PCR, run for about 7 to 11 cycles, used a sample-barcoded 5' primer plus a J-beta primer mix. TCRdb itself ran the 5' RACE reads through MiXCR, one entry per CDR3 protein. Of 650,000 to 1,000,000 distinct CDR3 sequences listed, about 34% were seen once; the top ten hold 10% to 15%. The specimen sequenced was blood. The source of these receptors is a man aged 18-30 years in good health.

The gene calls are TRBV4-3 and TRBJ1-5, with 7 bases matching TRBD1. The V and J ends lost 4 bases and 3 bases, in that order; junction bases with no gene match: 6. The CDR3 spans 15 residues. Looked up from germline, CDR1 is LGHNA and CDR2 is YSLEER. The CDR3 DNA is TGCGCCAGCAGCCCCGGAGGGACAGTCAATCAGCCCCAGCATTTT. Translating it yields CASSPGGTVNQPQHF.

With regard to this clonotype: This may come from a read error, since a much larger clone is one base off. This rearrangement joins TRBV7-2 to TRBJ1-1; 7 bases fit TRBD1. Trimming cost V 8 bases and J 4 bases; bases outside gene matches: 7. Germline V CDR1 and CDR2: SGHTA, FQGNSA. The CDR3 covers 13 residues. CDR3 sequence (DNA): TGTGCCAGCCTCCTAGGGGACAGCACTGAAGCTTTCTTT. Protein product: CASLLGDSTEAFF.

V gene TRBV20-1 combines with J gene TRBJ2-1; 7 bases are a match to TRBD2. The assigned J gene may be wrong: the sequence end matches TRBJ2-7 better. Germline CDR1 reads DFQATT; CDR2 reads SNEGSKA (reference sequence). This CDR3 is 14 amino acids long. The CDR3 spells CSASSLAVYNEQYF. The CDR3 DNA reads as TGCAGTGCTAGTTCCCTAGCGGTTTACAATGAGCAGTACTTC.

The V call is TRBV12-3 or TRBV12-4, the J call TRBJ2-3; possibly TRBD1 for D (6 bases). Trimming took 5 bases from V and 0 from J, leaving 18 bases between them. The CDR3 runs to 17 residues. The CDR3 nucleotides read TGTGCCAGCAGTCCATGGTGGACAGTACCTAGCACAGATACGCAGTATTTT. This encodes CASSPWWTVPSTDTQYF.

There are a few counts of this clonotype. The J gene is TRBJ2-3, the V gene TRBV20-1; TRBD2 matches at 8 bases. With V trimmed by 5 bases and J by 3 bases, 10 bases remained unmatched. The CDR3 is 15 amino acids. CDR1 DFQATT and CDR2 SNEGSKA come from the germline V gene (reference sequence). CDR3 sequence reads: CSASSFAGGTDTQYF. CDR3 nucleotides: TGCAGTGCTTCTTCGTTTGCGGGGGGTACAGATACGCAGTATTTT.

The chain is built from TRBV4-2 and TRBJ2-5; maybe TRBD2 (6 bases). Between the trimmed V and J ends, which lost 4 bases and 3 bases, there was a span of 15 bases. CDR1 is LGHNA, CDR2 YNFKEQ, per germline. The CDR3 covers 15 residues. The CDR3 DNA sequence: TGTGCCAGCAGCCTCTTCGGCGGGGACGAAGAGACCCAGTACTTC. Its translation is CASSLFGGDEETQYF.

V gene TRBV5-1 combines with J gene TRBJ2-5; tentative D call: TRBD2 (7 bases). The CDR3 length is 16 residues. The germline V gene has CDR1 SGHRS and CDR2 YFSETQ. V lost 6 bases, J lost 11 bases, and 29 bases lay in between. CDR3 sequence reads: CASTTSGGRTYNEQYF. The CDR3, as DNA: TGCGCCAGCACCACTTCGGGGGGCAGAACCTACAATGAGCAGTACTTC. Together with reference TRBV5-1 and TRBJ2-5, the CDR3 gives the full variable domain: KAGVTQTPRYLIKTRGQQVTLSCSPISGHRSVSWYQQTPGQGLQFLFEYFSETQRNKGNFPGRFSGRQFSNSRSEMNVSTLELGDSALYLCASTTSGGRTYNEQYFGPGTRLLVL.

This clonotype has only a few counts. The rearrangement links TRBV7-2 to TRBJ2-7; 11 bases fit TRBD1. Germline loops: CDR1 SGHTA, CDR2 FQGNSA. This CDR3 is 14 amino acids long. Trimming cost V 7 bases and J 7 bases; bases outside gene matches: 9. The CDR3 DNA reads TGTGCCAGCACCAAAGGACAGGGGGCGGGAGAGCAGTACTTC. Translating gives CASTKGQGAGEQYF.

Concerning this clonotype: Being one base from a much bigger clone, this may be a read error. The rearrangement links TRBV12-3 or TRBV12-4 to TRBJ1-5, with TRBD1 as a possible D gene (6 bases). The CDR3 runs to 21 residues. Trimming removed 3 bases at V and 4 bases at J, with 31 bases between. This CDR3 is CASSFGLDPKLTGMANQPQHF. The CDR3 DNA sequence: TGTGCCAGCAGTTTTGGTTTAGACCCAAAACTCACAGGGATGGCAAATCAGCCCCAGCATTTT.

This clonotype was seen once. The chain is built from TRBV6-6 and TRBJ2-2; TRBD2 matches 12 bases. CDR1 and CDR2 from the germline V gene are MNHNY and SVGAGI (reference sequence). The length of the CDR3 is 16 residues. Unmatched junction bases numbered 8, after V lost 4 bases and J lost 8 bases. As DNA, the CDR3 is TGTGCCAGCAGTTTCGGACTAGCGGGGCCACAGGGGGAGCTGTTTTTT. Its translation: CASSFGLAGPQGELFF.

The rearrangement links TRBV7-2 to TRBJ1-2; possibly TRBD1 for D (6 bases). V lost 5 bases, J lost 2 bases, and 9 bases lay in between. This CDR3 region has 13 residues. CDR1 and CDR2 (germline): SGHTA, FQGNSA. Here the CDR3 DNA reads TGTGCCAGCAGCATGGACAGAAACTATGGCTACACCTTC. This sequence encodes CASSMDRNYGYTF.

The J gene is TRBJ1-1, the V gene TRBV11-1, with D tentatively TRBD1 (5 bases). This CDR3 has 16 amino acids. Per the germline V gene, CDR1 is SGHAT and CDR2 is FQDESV (reference sequence). V lost 2 bases and J 0 bases, leaving 13 bases between the germline ends. The CDR3 loop reads CASSLTGRALNTEAFF. The CDR3 DNA reads TGTGCCAGCAGCTTAACGGGGCGGGCCCTGAACACTGAAGCTTTCTTT.

This clonotype has only one observation. The chain recombines TRBV6-1 with TRBJ2-1, with D perhaps assigned TRBD1 or TRBD2 (5 bases each). This CDR3 has 15 residues. V was shortened by 0 bases and J by 10 bases, with 16 bases between the two germline ends. CDR1 and CDR2 from the germline V gene are MNHNS and SASEGT. CDR3 sequence reads: CASSEAGAGSYEQFF. DNA for the CDR3: TGTGCCAGCAGTGAAGCCGGGGCAGGGAGCTACGAGCAGTTCTTC.

This clonotype came up a few times. The chain uses TRBV6-5 and TRBJ1-6; no clear D. This CDR3 comprises 14 residues. Germline loops: CDR1 MNHEY, CDR2 SVGAGI. The V end lost 4 bases, the J end lost 5 bases, and 9 bases lay between the germline ends. CDR3 region: CASSSVRDNSPLHF. CDR3 sequence (DNA): TGTGCCAGCAGTTCGGTCCGAGATAATTCACCCCTCCACTTT.

This clonotype was observed at least ten times. The genes are TRBV4-3 and TRBJ1-1; the D is unclear. This CDR3 is 13 amino acids long. Trimming cost V 0 bases and J 8 bases, with 10 bases left between them. From germline, CDR1 is LGHNA and CDR2 YSLEER. The CDR3 DNA reads TGCGCCAGCAGCCAAGAGAGGAGGTCGGAAGCTTTCTTT. Its protein is CASSQERRSEAFF.

This chain connects TRBV6-2 or TRBV6-3 to TRBJ1-1; D is uncertain. Trimming pared 3 bases from V and 5 bases from J, leaving 16 bases between. The germline V gene encodes CDR1 MNHEY and CDR2 SVGEGT. The CDR3 runs to 15 residues. The CDR3 sequence is CASSYPPGRGTEAFF. The CDR3 DNA reads TGTGCCAGCAGTTATCCCCCGGGGAGAGGAACTGAAGCTTTCTTT.

V is TRBV27 and J is TRBJ1-1; the match to TRBD1 covers 7 bases. V gave up 7 bases and J gave up 5 bases; unmatched junction bases: 7. The CDR3 loop spans 13 amino acids. The germline V gene encodes CDR1 MNHEY and CDR2 SMNVEV (reference sequence). CDR3 sequence reads: CASTKSGGTEAFF. The CDR3 bases are TGTGCCAGCACCAAATCAGGGGGTACTGAAGCTTTCTTT.

This clonotype was picked up many times. Its ends do not fully match the called genes, so a read error is possible. This chain links TRBV5-1 with TRBJ1-1, with no clear D. Germline-derived CDR1 and CDR2 are SGHRS and YFSETQ. The CDR3 is made up of 14 amino acids. CDR3 in DNA: TGTGCCAGCAGTTTAGGAGCAAGCAACACTGAAGCTTTCTTT. Translated, it gives CASSLGASNTEAFF.

Ten or more counts support this clonotype. The chain uses TRBV27 and TRBJ1-2; 7 positions match TRBD1. The germline V gene has CDR1 MNHEY and CDR2 SMNVEV (reference sequence). V gave up 4 bases and J gave up 4 bases; unmatched junction bases: 9. This CDR3 has 15 residues. CDR3 sequence: CASSSEPGQLYGYTF. The CDR3 DNA is TGTGCCAGCAGTTCAGAACCGGGACAGCTCTATGGCTACACCTTC.

This clonotype was seen just once. An end of the junction does not agree with germline; a read error may underlie this. The rearrangement uses TRBV5-1 and TRBJ1-5; perhaps TRBD1 as D (6 bases). CDR3 size: 14 residues. From germline, CDR1 is SGHRS and CDR2 YFSETQ. The CDR3 spells CASSFSGGTQPQHF. CDR3 sequence (DNA): TGTGCCAGCAGCTTTTCGGGGGGCACTCAGCCCCAGCATTTT.

V usage is TRBV20-1 and J usage is TRBJ2-3; 7 nucleotides agree with TRBD1. The V gene's germline CDR1 is DFQATT and CDR2 SNEGSKA (reference sequence). The CDR3 runs 14 residues. V dropped 0 bases and J dropped 4; count of bases not matched to a gene: 4. In nucleotides, the CDR3 is TGCAGTGCTAGAGACAGACAGGGAGCAGATACGCAGTATTTT. It codes for CSARDRQGADTQYF.

The chain couples TRBV9 to TRBJ1-2, with 7 nucleotides matching TRBD1. V shed 4 bases, J shed 2 bases, and the junction held 11 bases outside the gene matches. The V gene's germline CDR1 is SGDLS and CDR2 YYNGEE. This CDR3 contains 16 residues. Written as DNA, the CDR3 is TGTGCCAGCAGCTCGAGTGACAGGGTTCTGAACTATGGCTACACCTTC. It encodes CASSSSDRVLNYGYTF.

This clonotype was recorded a few times. This rearrangement joins TRBV6-5 to TRBJ1-4; D gene ambiguous. With 0 bases removed from V and 3 bases from J, the gap between germline ends came to 8 bases. Germline loops: CDR1 MNHEY, CDR2 SVGAGI. CDR3 length equals 15 residues. The CDR3 bases are TGTGCCAGCAGTTACTCGACGACGGCTAATGAAAAACTGTTTTTT. Translation: CASSYSTTANEKLFF.

This clonotype occurred a few times. The genes are TRBV7-2 and TRBJ2-1; D is perhaps TRBD2 (7 bases). V was pared by 0 bases and J by 6 bases, with 12 bases between. This CDR3 has 15 residues. The germline CDR1 and CDR2 sequences are SGHTA and FQGNSA. DNA of the CDR3: TGTGCCAGCAGCTTAGCGGGGGGGCCGTTCAATGAGCAGTTCTTC. Its translation: CASSLAGGPFNEQFF.

This clonotype was recorded at least ten times. The V and J genes are TRBV4-3 and TRBJ1-2; weak D call: TRBD1 (5 bases). V shed 0 bases and J shed 8 bases, with 13 bases lying between them. Germline lookup yields CDR1 LGHNA and CDR2 YSLEER. The CDR3 consists of 14 residues. This chain's CDR3 is CASSQDHMGEGYTF. DNA for the CDR3: TGCGCCAGCAGCCAAGATCATATGGGGGAAGGCTACACCTTC.

The chain has TRBV5-5 and TRBJ1-4, with D hard to call. Trimming cost V 2 bases and J 12 bases, with 17 bases left between them. Germline V gives CDR1 SGHKS, CDR2 YYEKEE (reference sequence). The CDR3 contains 14 residues. Written as DNA, the CDR3 is TGTGCCAGCAGCTTTGACGGCAACGGGATGGAACTGTTTTTT. Translation gives CASSFDGNGMELFF. The complete variable domain, with remaining parts taken from reference TRBV5-5 and TRBJ1-4, reads DAGVTQSPTHLIKTRGQQVTLRCSPISGHKSVSWYQQVLGQGPQFIFQYYEKEERGRGNFPDRFSARQFPNYSSELNVNALLLGDSALYLCASSFDGNGMELFFGSGTQLSVL.

This chain connects TRBV11-2 to TRBJ1-1; D perhaps matches TRBD1 (5 bases). The CDR3 has 11 residues. V was shortened by 5 bases and J by 11 bases, with 12 bases between the two germline ends. Germline values: CDR1 SGHAT, CDR2 FQNNGV. The chain's CDR3 is CASSNRQTAFF. The CDR3, as DNA: TGTGCCAGCAGCAACCGACAGACCGCTTTCTTT.

The chain employs TRBV20-1 and TRBJ1-1; D unclear. The CDR3 runs to 14 residues. The V end lost 0 bases, the J end lost 3 bases, and 11 bases lay between the germline ends. Per the germline V gene, CDR1 is DFQATT and CDR2 is SNEGSKA (reference sequence). The CDR3 here is CSARDGRMDTEAFF. CDR3 nucleotide sequence: TGCAGTGCTAGAGATGGCCGGATGGACACTGAAGCTTTCTTT.

The chain has TRBV5-1 and TRBJ2-4, with D possibly being TRBD1 or TRBD2 (5 bases each). Near its end, the DNA agrees better with TRBJ2-7, so the J call may be wrong. CDR1 SGHRS and CDR2 YFSETQ come from the germline V gene. The CDR3 totals 14 residues. DNA of the CDR3: TGCGCCAGCAGCCCTAGAGGGGCAACTAACGAGCAGTACTTC. As protein: CASSPRGATNEQYF.

The V and J genes are TRBV7-2 and TRBJ1-2; TRBD1 matches at 7 bases. Germline loops: CDR1 SGHTA, CDR2 FQGNSA. The CDR3 runs to 15 residues. J was trimmed by 4 bases and V by 5 bases; bases with no gene match: 10. CDR3 sequence (DNA): TGTGCCAGCAGCCCTCCCGACAGGGCGCTCTATGGCTACACCTTC. Encoded protein: CASSPPDRALYGYTF.

This clonotype was detected many times. The CDR3 DNA is TGTGCCAGCAGTCATAGGAACACTGAAGCTTTCTTT. It encodes CASSHRNTEAFF. The chain uses TRBV7-9 and TRBJ1-1, with D unresolved. The V and J ends lost 6 bases and 1 base respectively, with 6 bases between them. There are 12 residues in the CDR3. Looked up from germline, CDR1 is SEHNR and CDR2 is FQNEAQ (reference sequence).